Below, one T cell receptor beta chain is given with its context. The data are from a study of blood T cell repertoires in COVID-19. At the level of the study: The origin of the acute and convalescent COVID-19 samples was the United States, Italy and Spain.

Per the germline V gene, CDR1 is SGHNT and CDR2 is YENEEA. V was trimmed by 5 bases and J by 1 base, leaving 14 bases between them. The CDR3 contains 16 residues. Methods used by the authors: Nucleated cell counts were estimated from reference gene primer amplification. Only in-frame clones appear in the TCRdb table, and some are missing; sequencing was by immunoSEQ multiplex PCR. V and J calls plus clone size are reproduced from that table; the DNA served to infer D and trimming. The sample has around 380,000 clones; about four fifths are singletons. The sequenced sample consisted of peripheral blood. This TCR derives from a human donor with acute or convalescent COVID-19. The donor label of this sample is uncertain. The chain has TRBV11-3 and TRBJ2-2; TRBD1 might be the D (6 bases). CDR3 coding DNA: TGTGCCAGCAGCCTTGGACAGTTAATGAACACCGGGGAGCTGTTTTTT. Its translation: CASSLGQLMNTGELFF. Complete variable domain (other parts from reference TRBV11-3 and TRBJ2-2): EAGVVQSPRYKIIEKKQPVAFWCNPISGHNTLYWYLQNLGQGPELLIRYENEEAVDDSQLPKDRFSAERLKGVDSTLKIQPAELGDSAVYLCASSLGQLMNTGELFFGEGSRLTVL.